This T cell receptor (beta chain) comes out of a study of T cell changes during pregnancy in multiple sclerosis. Data came from immunoSEQ multiplex PCR; TCRdb stores just in-frame clones and leaves some out. The table includes fewer than 60,000 clones, 80% to 95% detected once. Per germline, CDR1 LNHDA and CDR2 SQIVND (reference sequence). This CDR3 has 14 amino acids. With 7 bases removed from V and 4 bases from J, the gap between germline ends came to 13 bases. The source material was CD4+ T cells from peripheral blood mononuclear cells, sampled after pregnancy. The source is a female donor with multiple sclerosis, enrolled in a pregnancy study. The chain carries TRBV19 and TRBJ2-2; D possibly corresponds to TRBD1 (6 bases). CDR3 in amino acids: CASNNLGATGELFF. In DNA, the CDR3 is TGTGCCAGTAACAACTTGGGGGCCACCGGGGAGCTGTTTTTT.